This T cell receptor beta chain was found in a study of blood T cell repertoires in COVID-19. Original handling: Cell counts per sample came from amplifying reference gene primers. TCRdb's copy holds only in-frame clones and misses some; the assay was immunoSEQ multiplex PCR. The V and J calls and clone size are taken from that table; D and trimming were inferred from the DNA. Of 55,000 to 80,000 clones listed, roughly four fifths are singletons. The V gene end was trimmed by 4 bases and the J gene end by 8 bases; junction bases not matched to a gene: 12. The CDR3 runs to 15 residues. Looked up from germline, CDR1 is SGDLS and CDR2 is YYNGEE.

Sequences were obtained from peripheral blood. The rearrangement joins TRBV9 to TRBJ2-1, with TRBD2 matching over 7 bases. This TCR was sampled from a man between 65 and 85 years old with acute or convalescent COVID-19. CDR3 sequence reads: CASSTDWREFYEQFF. CDR3 sequence (DNA): TGTGCCAGCAGCACAGACTGGCGGGAGTTTTATGAGCAGTTCTTC.